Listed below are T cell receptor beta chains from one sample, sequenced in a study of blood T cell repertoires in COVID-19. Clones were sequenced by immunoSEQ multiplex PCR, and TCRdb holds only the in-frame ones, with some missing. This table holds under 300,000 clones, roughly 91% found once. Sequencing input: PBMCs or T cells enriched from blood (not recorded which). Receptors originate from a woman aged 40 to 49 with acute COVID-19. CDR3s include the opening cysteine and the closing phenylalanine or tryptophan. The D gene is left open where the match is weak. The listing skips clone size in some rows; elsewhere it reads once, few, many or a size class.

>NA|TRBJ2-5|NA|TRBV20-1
TGCAGTGCTACCCGAGGAGAGACCCAGTACTTC
CSATRGETQYF
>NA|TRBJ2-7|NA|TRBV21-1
TGTGCCAGCAGCAAAGTAAAGCGCGGAGACAGGGTGTCATCCTACGAGCAGTACTTC
CASSKVKRGDRVSSYEQYF
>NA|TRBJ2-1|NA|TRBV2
TGTGCCAGCAGTATCTCCACTTGGTTTCGAGCGTCCTACAATGAGCAGTTCTTC
CASSISTWFRASYNEQFF
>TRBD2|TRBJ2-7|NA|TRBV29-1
TGCAGCGTTGAAGGGCTAGCGGACGAGCAGTACTTC
CSVEGLADEQYF
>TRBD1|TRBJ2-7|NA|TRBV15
TGTGCCACCAGCAGAGATAACCCCGGTAGGGACAGGGGGACCTACGAGCAGTACTTC
CATSRDNPGRDRGTYEQYF
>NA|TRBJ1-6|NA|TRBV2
TGTGCCAGCGCCGTAAGAGAGAATTCACCCCTCCACTTT
CASAVRENSPLHF
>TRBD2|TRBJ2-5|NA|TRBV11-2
TGTGCCAGCAGCCACAATAGCGGGGGACAAGAGACCCAGTACTTC
CASSHNSGGQETQYF
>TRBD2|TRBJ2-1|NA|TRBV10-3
TGTGCCATCAGTGGGGGGGGTAGGTCCTACAATGAGCAGTTCTTC
CAISGGGRSYNEQFF
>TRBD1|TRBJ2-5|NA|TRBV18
TGTGCCAGCTCACCTCTTCGGCGACAGGGGGAAAAAGAGACCCAGTACTTC
CASSPLRRQGEKETQYF
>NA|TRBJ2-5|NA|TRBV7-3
TGTGCCAGCAGCTTCCCAGGGGCTCGCGAGACCCAGTACTTC
CASSFPGARETQYF
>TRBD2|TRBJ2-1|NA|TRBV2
TGTGCCAGCAGTTCGAGTCGGAGCGGGAGGGCTGATGAGCAGTTCTTC
CASSSSRSGRADEQFF
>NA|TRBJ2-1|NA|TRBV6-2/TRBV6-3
TGTGCCAGCAGGCCTACTGGTTCAGGCTACAATGAGCAGTTCTTC
CASRPTGSGYNEQFF
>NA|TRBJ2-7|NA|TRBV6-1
TGTGCCAGCAGTGACCACTGGCGGGACGAGCAGTACTTC
CASSDHWRDEQYF
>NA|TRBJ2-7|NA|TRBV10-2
TGCGCCAGCAGTCCCACGGACCGGACTGGAGGTTACGAGCAGTACTTC
CASSPTDRTGGYEQYF
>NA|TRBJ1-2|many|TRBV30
TGTGCCTGGAGTCCTGGAGGGAACTATGGCTACACCTTC
CAWSPGGNYGYTF
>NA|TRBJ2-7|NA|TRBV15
TGTGCCACCAGCAGAGACAGGGGATTTATATACGAGCAGTACTTC
CATSRDRGFIYEQYF
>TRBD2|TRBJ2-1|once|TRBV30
TGTGCCTGGAGCGGGACTAGCGGGAGGGAATACAATGAGCAGTTCTTC
CAWSGTSGREYNEQFF
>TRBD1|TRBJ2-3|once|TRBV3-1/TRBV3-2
TGTGCCAGCAGCCCCCGGGACAGACCAATTAGCACAGATACGCAGTATTTT
CASSPRDRPISTDTQYF
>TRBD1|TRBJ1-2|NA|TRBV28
TGTGCCAGCCTTCCAGGGGCAGGGGGCGCGAAGGGGCTAGGCTATGGCTACACCTTC
CASLPGAGGAKGLGYGYTF
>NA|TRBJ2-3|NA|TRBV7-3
TGTGCCAGCAGCTTATTCGGAGCGACCGCCCCAGATACGCAGTATTTT
CASSLFGATAPDTQYF
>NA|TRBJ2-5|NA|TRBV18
TGTGCCAGCTCACCACGGGGGACACCAGAGACCCAGTACTTC
CASSPRGTPETQYF
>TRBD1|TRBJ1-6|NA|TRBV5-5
TGTGCCAGCAGCCCACCCAGGACAGGGAATAATTCACCCCTCCACTTT
CASSPPRTGNNSPLHF
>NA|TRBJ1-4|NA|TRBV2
TGTGCCAGCAGTATACACAGGGATACCCAAAATGAAAAACTGTTTTTT
CASSIHRDTQNEKLFF
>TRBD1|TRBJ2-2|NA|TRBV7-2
TGTGCCAGCAGCTTAGGGTGGACAGGGGCGAACACCGGGGAGCTGTTTTTT
CASSLGWTGANTGELFF
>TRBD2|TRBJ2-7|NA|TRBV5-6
TGTGCCAGCAGCCGCAGGGCGGGGGTGCGTGAGCAGTACTTC
CASSRRAGVREQYF
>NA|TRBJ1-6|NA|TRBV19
TGTGCCAGTAGTATGCGGACAGCTAATAATTCACCCCTCCACTTT
CASSMRTANNSPLHF
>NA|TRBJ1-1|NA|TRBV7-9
TGTGCCAGCAGGTTCCACAGGGCCGGGAACACTGAAGCTTTCTTT
CASRFHRAGNTEAFF
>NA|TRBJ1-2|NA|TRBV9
TGTGCCAGCAGCGTCGGGGAAAGGTCCGAATATGGCTACACCTTC
CASSVGERSEYGYTF
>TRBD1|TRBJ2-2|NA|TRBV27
TGTGCCAGCAGTCTCGCGACGACAGGGGTTGACACCGGGGAGCTGTTTTTT
CASSLATTGVDTGELFF
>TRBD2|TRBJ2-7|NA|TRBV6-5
TGTGCCAGCGGGTGGCCTAGCGGGGGACCCTACGAGCAGTACTTC
CASGWPSGGPYEQYF
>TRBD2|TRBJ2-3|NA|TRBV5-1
TGCGCCAGCAGCTCGGGACTAGCGGCCAGCACAGATACGCAGTATTTT
CASSSGLAASTDTQYF
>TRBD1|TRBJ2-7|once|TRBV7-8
TGTGCCAGCAGCGCGGACAGGGTGAGGTACGAGCAGTACTTC
CASSADRVRYEQYF
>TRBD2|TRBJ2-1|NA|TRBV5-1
TGCGCCAGCAGCTTGGTGGCGGGAGGGCCGATTGAGCAGTTCTTC
CASSLVAGGPIEQFF
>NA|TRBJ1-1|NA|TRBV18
TGTGCCAGCTCAGACTCGGGGAATGCTGAAGCTTTCTTT
CASSDSGNAEAFF
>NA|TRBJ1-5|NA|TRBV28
TGTGCCAGCGACATTCGGGGTCAGCCCCAGCATTTT
CASDIRGQPQHF
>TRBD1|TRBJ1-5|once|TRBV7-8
TGTGCCAGCAGCTATGACAGGGTAAGGTTTCAGCCCCAGCATTTT
CASSYDRVRFQPQHF
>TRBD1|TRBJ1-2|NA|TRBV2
TGTGCCAGCAGTCCCACAGGGGGCGCCGAGTGGGGCTACACCTTC
CASSPTGGAEWGYTF
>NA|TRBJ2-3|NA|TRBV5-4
TGTGCCAGCAGCCCGTTCGGCCTAGCTACAGATACGCAGTATTTT
CASSPFGLATDTQYF
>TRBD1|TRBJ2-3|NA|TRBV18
TGTGCCAGCTCACCACGACAGGGACACGATACGCAGTATTTT
CASSPRQGHDTQYF
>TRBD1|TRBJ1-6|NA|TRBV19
TGTGCCAGTAGTGAGGACAGGGCTCCGAATTCACCCCTCCACTTT
CASSEDRAPNSPLHF
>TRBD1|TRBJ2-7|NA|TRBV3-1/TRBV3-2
TGTGCCAGCAGCCAAAGTGGGACAGGGGCTCCTTTCGACTTC
CASSQSGTGAPFDF
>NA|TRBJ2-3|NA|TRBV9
TGTGCCAGCAGCGTAGGAGTCGAAGATACGCAGTATTTT
CASSVGVEDTQYF
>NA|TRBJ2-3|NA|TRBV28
TGTGCCAGCAGACCAACTACTCCCACAGATACGCAGTATTTT
CASRPTTPTDTQYF
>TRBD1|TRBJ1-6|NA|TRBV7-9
TGTGCCAGCAGCTTAGAGTCAGGGGGTAACAATTCACCCCTCCACTTT
CASSLESGGNNSPLHF
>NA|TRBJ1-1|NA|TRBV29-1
TGCAGCGTTTATGGGGCCTGGGACACTGAAGCTTTCTTT
CSVYGAWDTEAFF
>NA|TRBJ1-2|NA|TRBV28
TGTGCCAGCAGTACTCACAGGAGTGGGGTAGTCTACACCTTC
CASSTHRSGVVYTF
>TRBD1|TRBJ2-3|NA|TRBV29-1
TGCAGCGGGCTCAGGACAGGGGAGACAGATACGCAGTATTTT
CSGLRTGETDTQYF
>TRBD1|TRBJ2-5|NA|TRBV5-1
TGCGCCAGCAGCTTTGGACAGGGTGGAGAGACCCAGTACTTC
CASSFGQGGETQYF